This T cell receptor beta chain was observed in a study of CD8 T cells in Susac syndrome. Roughly 0.5 to 1 ug RNA was reverse transcribed with random hexamers. One entry per CDR3 protein, called by TCRdb with MiXCR from the immunoSEQ multiplex PCR reads. The sample has 100,000 to 150,000 distinct CDR3 sequences, around 95% seen once. This clonotype was recorded a few times. The CDR3 loop spans 15 amino acids. Deletions cut 2 bases from V and 5 bases from J, with 15 bases between. From germline, CDR1 is KGHSH and CDR2 LQKENI. The TCR comes from a human donor in good health. The rearrangement links TRBV18 to TRBJ2-5, with D unclear. Sample: CD4+ T cells from PBMCs. The DNA of the CDR3 is TGTGCCAGCTCACCAAGTGTCCCGGCGGAGGAGACCCAGTACTTC. This translates into CASSPSVPAEETQYF.